This entry lists 9 T cell receptor beta chains sequenced from one sample in a study of blood T cell repertoires in COVID-19. TCRdb's table, derived via immunoSEQ multiplex PCR, lists solely in-frame clones and lacks some. Found here are approximately 500,000 clones, approximately 83% of them singletons; the top ten hold roughly 3.2%. Sequencing was done on a sample of peripheral blood. The receptors stem from a human donor in a cohort sampled during active COVID-19.

This clone was picked up a small number of times. CDR3 amino acids: CASSQDTTNEKLFF. CDR3 DNA: TGCGCCAGCAGCCAAGACACAACTAATGAAAAACTGTTTTTT. V is TRBV4-1 and J is TRBJ1-4; D unresolved. Germline V CDR1 and CDR2: MGHRA, YSYEKL. V was cut by 0 bases and J by 0 bases, with 2 bases left in between. The CDR3 is 14 amino acids.

The V and J genes are TRBV5-4 and TRBJ2-7; 7 bases align to TRBD2. Germline trimming cut 1 base from V and 4 bases from J; bases unmatched to any gene: 5. Germline lookup yields CDR1 SGHNT and CDR2 YYREEE (reference sequence). The CDR3 contains 14 residues. The DNA of the CDR3 is TGTGCCAGCAGCTTGACTAGCGCCCCTTACGAGCAGTACTTC. Its protein is CASSLTSAPYEQYF.

This clone appeared once. V and J are TRBV5-1 and TRBJ1-5; unclear D gene. Looked up from germline, CDR1 is SGHRS and CDR2 is YFSETQ. The CDR3 length is 13 residues. Trimming removed 0 bases at V and 5 bases at J, with 6 bases between. The CDR3 DNA reads TGCGCCAGCAGCTTGGACGGTTATCAGCCCCAGCATTTT. Protein product: CASSLDGYQPQHF.

This clone was seen only once. This chain links TRBV7-9 with TRBJ1-1; possibly TRBD1 for D (5 bases). Germline CDR1 SEHNR, CDR2 FQNEAQ (reference sequence). This CDR3 has 15 residues. V lost 1 base, J lost 8 bases, and 17 bases lay in between. DNA of the CDR3: TGTGCCAGCAGCTTAGGAAGGCAGGGAGGCGTGGAAGCTTTCTTT. Residues: CASSLGRQGGVEAFF.

V is TRBV5-1 and J is TRBJ2-3; 10 bases fit TRBD2. This CDR3 comprises 15 residues. CDR1 SGHRS and CDR2 YFSETQ come from the germline V gene. V lost 1 base to trimming and J lost 7 bases; unmatched junction nucleotides: 6. The chain's CDR3 is CASSLLAGVENTQYF. In DNA, the CDR3 is TGCGCCAGCAGCTTGCTAGCGGGAGTAGAGAATACGCAGTATTTT.

The CDR3 sequence is CASNNRGRMNTEAFF. CDR3 DNA: TGTGCCAGCAATAACAGGGGGCGGATGAACACTGAAGCTTTCTTT. The V and J genes are TRBV27 and TRBJ1-1; TRBD1 matches at 9 bases. Losses at the gene ends were 7 bases for V and 0 bases for J; bases not matched to a gene: 6. Germline lookup yields CDR1 MNHEY and CDR2 SMNVEV (reference sequence). The CDR3 runs 15 residues.

With respect to this clone: The sample carries other DNA sequences with the same CDR3. CDR3 nucleotide sequence: TGTGCCAGCAGCTCGAGACAGGGGTCAGGAAACACCATATATTTT. Translation: CASSSRQGSGNTIYF. The rearrangement joins TRBV7-2 to TRBJ1-3, with TRBD1 matching over 8 bases. The germline CDR1 and CDR2 sequences are SGHTA and FQGNSA. The CDR3 runs 15 residues. V lost 4 bases, J lost 4 bases, and 6 bases stayed unmatched.

V usage is TRBV12-5 and J usage is TRBJ2-3; TRBD2 matches at 12 bases. The CDR3 extends over 16 amino acids. The trim removed 5 bases at V and 3 bases at J, leaving 6 bases unmatched. Germline CDR1 and CDR2: LGHNT and FRNRAP. CDR3 protein: CASGLLAGGPTDTQYF. The CDR3 DNA reads TGTGCTAGTGGTCTCCTAGCGGGAGGGCCGACAGATACGCAGTATTTT.

The genes are TRBV5-8 and TRBJ1-5; D gene uncertain. Per the germline V gene, CDR1 is SGHTS and CDR2 is YDEGEE. Trimming shortened V by 1 base and J by 2 bases, and 13 bases separated the two germline ends. The CDR3 extends over 16 amino acids. In DNA, the CDR3 is TGTGCCAGCAGCTTGACTATCGGGGTACGCAATCAGCCCCAGCATTTT. Amino acid sequence: CASSLTIGVRNQPQHF.